Below are 20 T cell receptor beta chains sequenced from a single sample in a study of blood T cell repertoires in COVID-19. Measured with immunoSEQ multiplex PCR; TCRdb has only the in-frame clones, and not every one. The top ten clones hold 1% of a sample with a few hundred thousand clones, approximately 85% of them seen once. Sequencing was carried out using PBMCs or T cells enriched from blood (not recorded which). All receptors derive from a woman aged 25 to 39 who had recovered from COVID-19.

The V call is TRBV19, the J call TRBJ1-3; TRBD1 aligns across 7 bases. V dropped 4 bases and J dropped 3; count of bases not matched to a gene: 3. The CDR3 has 14 amino acids. Germline assignment: CDR1 LNHDA and CDR2 SQIVND (reference sequence). This CDR3 is CASSTPGGGNTIYF. CDR3 DNA: TGTGCCAGTAGTACTCCAGGGGGTGGAAACACCATATATTTT.

The CDR3 DNA is TGTGCCAGCAGTGAAGAGGGTGTGACAGGGAAGTACTTC. Translation gives CASSEEGVTGKYF. This chain joins TRBV6-1 and TRBJ2-7, with 7 bases fitting TRBD1. The junction had 8 bases not matched to a gene; V was cut back by 1 base and J by 11 bases. In germline, CDR1 is MNHNS, CDR2 SASEGT. The CDR3 contains 13 residues.

The V gene is TRBV30, the J gene TRBJ1-5; D is undetermined. The ends were cut back, 1 base at V and 3 bases at J, with 13 bases in the middle. Germline CDR1 GTSNPN, CDR2 SVGIG (reference sequence). The CDR3 contains 15 residues. In DNA form, the CDR3 reads TGTGCCTGGAGTGCCACCCGCGCCCTCAATCAGCCCCAGCATTTT. Its translation: CAWSATRALNQPQHF.

The chain recombines TRBV29-1 with TRBJ1-2; D gene unclear. This CDR3 has 11 residues. The V gene's germline CDR1 is SQVTM and CDR2 ANQGSEA. The V end was cut by 7 bases, the J end by 11 bases, with 17 bases between. CDR3 protein: CSASGFGEYTF. CDR3 in DNA: TGCAGCGCCTCGGGATTTGGGGAGTACACCTTC.

This clone has a single count. This chain joins TRBV11-2 and TRBJ1-6; tentative D call: TRBD1 (6 bases). The length of the CDR3 is 16 residues. CDR1 and CDR2 (germline): SGHAT, FQNNGV. V was pared by 5 bases and J by 8 bases, with 19 bases between. In DNA form, the CDR3 reads TGTGCCAGCAGCCCTGTTGGGCAGGGGCGGGATTCACCCCTCCACTTT. Amino acid sequence: CASSPVGQGRDSPLHF. Full variable domain (missing parts from reference TRBV11-2 and TRBJ1-6): EAGVAQSPRYKIIEKRQSVAFWCNPISGHATLYWYQQILGQGPKLLIQFQNNGVVDDSQLPKDRFSAERLKGVDSTLKIQPAKLEDSAVYLCASSPVGQGRDSPLHFGNGTRLTVT.

The J gene is TRBJ1-6, the V gene TRBV7-9, with D unresolved. CDR3 length: 12 residues. In germline, CDR1 is SEHNR, CDR2 FQNEAQ (reference sequence). V lost 5 bases and J 11 bases, leaving 10 bases between the germline ends. The CDR3: CASSPDSPPLHF. CDR3 nucleotide sequence: TGTGCCAGCAGCCCGGACTCTCCACCCCTCCACTTT.

This sequence joins TRBV5-6 and TRBJ1-4; 11 positions match TRBD1. V was pared by 7 bases and J by 5 bases, with 4 bases of the junction left unmatched. The CDR3 runs 14 residues. The germline V gene has CDR1 SGHDT and CDR2 YYEEEE. CDR3 coding DNA: TGTGCCAGCGGACAGGGGGCGCGGAATGAAAAACTGTTTTTT. Protein: CASGQGARNEKLFF.

CDR3 DNA sequence: TGTGCCAGCAGTGATCGTATGAGCGGGGTTAACACCGGGGAGCTGTTTTTT. It yields the protein CASSDRMSGVNTGELFF. V is TRBV6-4 and J is TRBJ2-2; 7 nucleotides match TRBD2. V shed 3 bases and J 2 bases; nucleotides not matched to a gene: 9. The CDR3 runs to 17 residues. Germline V gene data show CDR1 as MRHNA and CDR2 as SNTAGT.

This clone was seen only once. This chain connects TRBV4-1 to TRBJ1-5; D may be TRBD1 (6 bases). The CDR3 consists of 15 residues. Germline V gene sequence: CDR1 MGHRA, CDR2 YSYEKL. Trimming left V 6 bases short and J 2 bases short, with 14 bases between. This chain's CDR3 is CASSPQGLGNQPQHF. CDR3 bases: TGCGCCAGCAGTCCACAGGGTCTAGGCAATCAGCCCCAGCATTTT.

This clone showed up just once. The V and J genes are TRBV27 and TRBJ1-1; 11 bases fit TRBD1. Germline loops: CDR1 MNHEY, CDR2 SMNVEV (reference sequence). The CDR3 loop spans 15 amino acids. V was pared by 4 bases and J by 7 bases, with 8 bases of the junction left unmatched. The CDR3 spells CASSSHWTGGYEAFF. The CDR3, as DNA: TGTGCCAGCAGTTCCCATTGGACAGGGGGCTATGAAGCTTTCTTT.

V usage is TRBV25-1 and J usage is TRBJ2-3; D is ambiguous. This CDR3 is 13 amino acids long. Germline lookup yields CDR1 MGHDK and CDR2 SYGVNS. The V end was cut by 10 bases, the J end by 3 bases, with 14 bases between. CDR3 sequence (DNA): TGTGCCAAGAATAGCCGTTGGACAGATACGCAGTATTTT. Translating gives CAKNSRWTDTQYF.

This chain links TRBV18 with TRBJ2-6, with D tentatively TRBD1 (6 bases). CDR1 KGHSH and CDR2 LQKENI come from the germline V gene. CDR3 length: 20 residues. The ends were cut back, 4 bases at V and 1 base at J, with 23 bases in the middle. CDR3 region: CASSRNYEQGIQSGANVLTF. The CDR3 DNA sequence: TGTGCCAGCTCACGTAATTACGAGCAGGGGATTCAATCTGGGGCCAACGTCCTGACTTTC.

The chain is built from TRBV3-1 (or the pseudogene TRBV3-2) and TRBJ2-4, with 11 bases lining up with TRBD1. CDR1 is LGHDT and CDR2 is YNNKEL in the germline V gene (reference sequence). The CDR3 spans 18 residues. V lost 0 bases to trimming and J lost 1 base; unmatched junction nucleotides: 5. CDR3 nucleotides: TGTGCCAGCAGCCAAGATCTACGGGACAGGGGGGCCAAAAACATTCAGTACTTC. Protein product: CASSQDLRDRGAKNIQYF.

The chain employs TRBV11-2 and TRBJ2-5, with TRBD2 identical over 11 bases. The germline gives CDR1 SGHAT, CDR2 FQNNGV. This CDR3 is 15 amino acids long. Losses at the gene ends were 2 bases for V and 5 bases for J; bases not matched to a gene: 4. As DNA, the CDR3 is TGTGCCAGCAGCTTACTAGCGGGGGGCGGGGAGACCCAGTACTTC. It specifies CASSLLAGGGETQYF.

The chain is built from TRBV6-5 and TRBJ1-2, with D uncertain. The germline V and J ends were trimmed by 2 bases and 5 bases, with 18 bases remaining between them. CDR1 is MNHEY and CDR2 is SVGAGI in the germline V gene. The CDR3 extends over 16 amino acids. In DNA, the CDR3 is TGTGCCAGCAGTTACCGAGGGAGAGGGCCGAATTATGGCTACACCTTC. Translating gives CASSYRGRGPNYGYTF.

The chain recombines TRBV27 with TRBJ2-2, with 13 positions matching TRBD2. The CDR3 is 17 residues long. J was trimmed by 7 bases and V by 1 base; bases with no gene match: 6. CDR1 and CDR2 (germline): MNHEY, SMNVEV (reference sequence). Here the CDR3 reads CASSLLGLAGFSGELFF. The DNA for the CDR3 is TGTGCCAGCAGTTTATTGGGACTAGCGGGGTTCAGCGGGGAGCTGTTTTTT.

The chain couples TRBV18 to TRBJ2-7, with unresolved D. CDR1 is KGHSH and CDR2 is LQKENI in the germline V gene. V was trimmed by 3 bases and J by 3 bases, leaving 9 bases between them. The CDR3 has 13 residues. Here the CDR3 reads CASSPERFYEQYF. The CDR3 DNA sequence: TGTGCCAGCTCACCCGAGAGATTCTACGAGCAGTACTTC. The complete variable domain, with remaining parts taken from reference TRBV18 and TRBJ2-7, reads NAGVMQNPRHLVRRRGQEARLRCSPMKGHSHVYWYRQLPEEGLKFMVYLQKENIIDESGMPKERFSAEFPKEGPSILRIQQVVRGDSAAYFCASSPERFYEQYFGPGTRLTVT.

The chain couples TRBV19 to TRBJ1-4; 8 bases agree with TRBD1. There are 14 residues in the CDR3. Trimming cost V 4 bases and J 6 bases; bases outside gene matches: 4. Germline lookup yields CDR1 LNHDA and CDR2 SQIVND (reference sequence). The CDR3 spells CASSRDRSYEKLFF. DNA for the CDR3: TGTGCCAGTAGTAGGGACAGGTCTTATGAAAAACTGTTTTTT.

This clone is a singleton in its sample. The chain couples TRBV27 to TRBJ2-3; D is possibly TRBD2 (7 bases). Deletions cut 3 bases from V and 2 bases from J, with 15 bases between. The CDR3 length is 16 residues. CDR1 is MNHEY, CDR2 SMNVEV, per germline (reference sequence). The CDR3 DNA sequence: TGTGCCAGCAGTTTCTTTTCGGGGGGCACCACAGATACGCAGTATTTT. Protein: CASSFFSGGTTDTQYF.

The chain combines TRBV9 with TRBJ2-1, with TRBD1 matching over 7 bases. The CDR3 has 17 amino acids. Trimming took 3 bases from V and 9 from J; bases not matched to a gene: 18. Germline CDR1 is SGDLS and CDR2 is YYNGEE. The CDR3 here is CASSERPGQPYGSEQFF. CDR3 DNA: TGTGCCAGCAGCGAGAGACCGGGACAGCCCTATGGGAGTGAGCAGTTCTTC. Complete variable domain (other parts from reference TRBV9 and TRBJ2-1): DSGVTQTPKHLITATGQRVTLRCSPRSGDLSVYWYQQSLDQGLQFLIQYYNGEERAKGNILERFSAQQFPDLHSELNLSSLELGDSALYFCASSERPGQPYGSEQFFGPGTRLTVL.